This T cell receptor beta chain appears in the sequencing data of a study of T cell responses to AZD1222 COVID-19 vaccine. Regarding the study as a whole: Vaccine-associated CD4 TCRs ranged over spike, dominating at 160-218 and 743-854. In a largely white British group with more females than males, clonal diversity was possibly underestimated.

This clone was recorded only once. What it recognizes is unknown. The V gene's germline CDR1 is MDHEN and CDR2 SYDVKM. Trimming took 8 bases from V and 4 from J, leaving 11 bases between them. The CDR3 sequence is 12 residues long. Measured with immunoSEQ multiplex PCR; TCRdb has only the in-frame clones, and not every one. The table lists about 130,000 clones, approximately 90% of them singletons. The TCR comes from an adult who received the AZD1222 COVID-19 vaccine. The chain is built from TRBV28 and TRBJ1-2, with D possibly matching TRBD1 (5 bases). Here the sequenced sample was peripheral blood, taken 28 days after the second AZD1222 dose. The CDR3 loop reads CASGRGGYGYTF. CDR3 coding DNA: TGTGCCAGCGGAAGGGGAGGCTATGGCTACACCTTC.